This entry is about one TCR beta chain. The antigen is not known. This entry is derived from a study of cytomegalovirus exposure and HLA in healthy donors. Study results and caveats: A few CMV-associated chains were confirmed in vitro to be specific for CMV antigens. A later analysis reportedly found that, within productive TCRs, an Asian-associated ancestry cluster had fewer N-insertions than the mean observed across the approximately 660 donors. One variant, a missense change in DCLRE1C, was linked in a later analysis to TCR beta V- and J-gene trimming.

Vbeta (60) and Jbeta (13) primers were used in the PCR. Source study methods: In a later analysis, some 11 million of around 75 million unique beta chains occurred in at least two donors. Clones were read by immunoSEQ multiplex PCR, and TCRdb kept only the in-frame ones, dropping some. That table furnishes V, J and clone size, whereas the DNA furnished D and trimming. The repertoire holds 120,000 to 150,000 clones, with more than 60% as singletons. Germline CDR1 is ENHRY and CDR2 is SYGVKD. V lost 6 bases to trimming and J lost 3 bases, with 11 bases between them. CDR3 size: 14 residues. The genes are TRBV10-3 and TRBJ2-2; tentatively, D is TRBD2 (5 bases). Sequencing input: PBMCs. The origin of this receptor is a man aged 35-49 years in good health and CMV-seropositive. Written as DNA, the CDR3 is TGTGCCATCAGCAGCGGAGGAGACACCGGGGAGCTGTTTTTT. Encoded protein: CAISSGGDTGELFF.